This T cell receptor beta chain was captured by sequencing in a study of shared clonotypes between healthy human individuals. About the study: CD8 memory received one plate per donor, CD8 naive two, CD4 memory three and CD4 naive three.

Germline V CDR1 and CDR2: MDHEN, SYDVKM. V was trimmed by 4 bases and J by 6 bases, leaving 7 bases between them. This CDR3 region has 11 residues. Notes on this clone: Antigen: not known.

General study results and limits: Clonotypes which were not shared had lower generation probabilities than clonotypes that all four donors shared. Generally, naive subsets came out with larger estimated richness than memory subsets.

Authors' data handling: Junction-only sequences without quality scores were provided by ImmunoSEQ, so filtering was different. This table comes from immunoSEQ multiplex PCR, and its TCRdb copy is limited to in-frame clones, with some not included. V and J calls and clone size follow that table, whereas D and trimming were derived from the DNA. This table has hundreds of thousands of clones, 85% to 95% appearing once. CD8 cells classed as naive were CD45RO-negative and positively selected for CCR7, excluding terminally differentiated effector memory CD45RA+ cells. Sequenced input: naive CD8+ T cells sorted from blood. The chain has TRBV28 and TRBJ2-7; D gene ambiguous. The receptor was derived from a woman aged 25 to 45 in good health. The CDR3: CASSSSTEQYF. CDR3 bases: TGTGCCAGCAGTTCGAGCACCGAGCAGTACTTC.